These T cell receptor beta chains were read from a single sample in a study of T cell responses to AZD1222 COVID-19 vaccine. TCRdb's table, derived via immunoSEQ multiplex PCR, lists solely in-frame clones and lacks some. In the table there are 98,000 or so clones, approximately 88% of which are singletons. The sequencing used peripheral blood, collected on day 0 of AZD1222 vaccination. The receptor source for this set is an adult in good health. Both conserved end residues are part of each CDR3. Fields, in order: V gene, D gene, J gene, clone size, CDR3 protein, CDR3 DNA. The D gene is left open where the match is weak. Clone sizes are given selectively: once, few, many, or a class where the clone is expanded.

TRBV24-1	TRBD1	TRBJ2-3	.	CATSDAGQATDTQYF	TGTGCCACCAGTGATGCGGGACAGGCGACGGATACGCAGTATTTT
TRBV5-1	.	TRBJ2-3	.	CASSPFPQDTQYF	TGCGCCAGCTCACCCTTTCCCCAAGATACGCAGTATTTT
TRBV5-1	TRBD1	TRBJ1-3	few	CASSKGATGNTIYF	TGCGCCAGCAGTAAGGGGGCGACTGGAAACACCATATATTTT
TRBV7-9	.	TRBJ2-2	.	CASSYGQFTGELFF	TGTGCCAGCAGTTACGGACAGTTCACCGGGGAGCTGTTTTTT
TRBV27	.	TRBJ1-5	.	CASSLLLDPNQPQHF	TGTGCCAGCAGTCTATTGCTGGATCCAAATCAGCCCCAGCATTTT
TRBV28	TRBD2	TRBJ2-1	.	CASSGAGGGYNEQFF	TGTGCCAGCAGTGGGGCGGGAGGAGGTTACAATGAGCAGTTCTTC
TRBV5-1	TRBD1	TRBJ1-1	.	CASSLGDSNTEAFF	TGCGCCAGCAGCTTGGGGGACAGTAACACTGAAGCTTTCTTT
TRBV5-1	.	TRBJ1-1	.	CASSLGENTEAFF	TGCGCCAGCAGCTTGGGTGAGAACACTGAAGCTTTCTTT
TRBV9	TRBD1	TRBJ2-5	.	CASSASTGFQETQYF	TGTGCCAGCAGCGCTTCGACAGGGTTCCAAGAGACCCAGTACTTC
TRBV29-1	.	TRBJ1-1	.	CSVDFRESNTEAFF	TGCAGCGTTGATTTCCGGGAGTCGAACACTGAAGCTTTCTTT
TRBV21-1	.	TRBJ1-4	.	CASSRAGGQGLTNEKLFF	TGTGCCAGCAGCAGAGCGGGGGGCCAAGGGCTGACTAATGAAAAACTGTTTTTT
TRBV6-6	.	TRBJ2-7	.	CASSRSPYEQYF	TGTGCCAGCAGCCGGTCCCCCTACGAGCAGTACTTC
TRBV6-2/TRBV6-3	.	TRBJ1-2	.	CASSYETEGYGYTF	TGTGCCAGCAGTTACGAGACCGAAGGCTATGGCTACACCTTC
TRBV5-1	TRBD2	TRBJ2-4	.	CASSLESSGGISQYF	TGCGCCAGCAGCTTGGAGTCTAGCGGGGGGATATCTCAGTACTTC
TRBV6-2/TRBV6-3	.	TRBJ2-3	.	CASSYGESTDTQYF	TGTGCCAGCAGTTACGGCGAAAGCACAGATACGCAGTATTTT
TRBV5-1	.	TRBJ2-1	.	CASTPELVREQFF	TGCGCCAGCACCCCCGAACTAGTTCGAGAGCAGTTCTTC
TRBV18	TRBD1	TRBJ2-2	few	CASSPTTLPSGTGVGGELFF	TGTGCCAGCTCACCGACAACTTTACCCTCCGGGACAGGGGTCGGCGGGGAGCTGTTTTTT
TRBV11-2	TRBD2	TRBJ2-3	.	CASSLGGSGGYTDTQYF	TGTGCCAGCAGCTTAGGGGGTAGCGGGGGATACACAGATACGCAGTATTTT
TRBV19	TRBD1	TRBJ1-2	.	CATSQDRAYNYGYTF	TGTGCCACGTCCCAAGACAGGGCCTATAACTATGGCTACACCTTC
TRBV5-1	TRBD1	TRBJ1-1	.	CASSLGQGGRNTEAFF	TGCGCCAGCAGCTTGGGACAGGGAGGTCGGAACACTGAAGCTTTCTTT
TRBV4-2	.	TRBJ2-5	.	CASSQEVGLAETQYF	TGTGCCAGCAGCCAAGAAGTCGGGCTAGCGGAGACCCAGTACTTC
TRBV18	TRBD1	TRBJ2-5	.	CASSQTGGRETQYF	TGTGCCAGCTCACAAACAGGGGGCAGGGAGACCCAGTACTTC
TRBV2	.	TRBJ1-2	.	CASLQGAGYTF	TGTGCCAGCTTACAGGGAGCGGGCTACACCTTC
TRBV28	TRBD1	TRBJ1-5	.	CASRKGAHLGRSNQPQHF	TGTGCCAGCAGAAAGGGGGCGCATTTGGGGCGAAGCAATCAGCCCCAGCATTTT
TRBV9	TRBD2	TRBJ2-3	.	CASSVAGGPPDTQYF	TGTGCCAGCAGCGTAGCGGGGGGGCCTCCCGATACGCAGTATTTT
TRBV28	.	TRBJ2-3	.	CASSLSGVTTQYF	TGTGCCAGCAGTTTATCGGGGGTAACTACGCAGTATTTT
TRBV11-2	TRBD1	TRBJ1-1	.	CASSLDNRGNTEAFF	TGTGCCAGCAGCTTAGATAACAGGGGGAACACTGAAGCTTTCTTT
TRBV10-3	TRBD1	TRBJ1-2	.	CAISRDRGHYGYTF	TGTGCCATCAGTAGGGACAGGGGGCACTATGGCTACACCTTC
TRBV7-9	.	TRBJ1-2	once	CASSRGGAYGYTF	TGTGCCAGCAGTAGAGGGGGGGCCTATGGCTACACCTTC
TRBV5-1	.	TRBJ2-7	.	CASSPSYASYEQYF	TGCGCCAGCAGCCCGAGCTACGCCTCCTACGAGCAGTACTTC
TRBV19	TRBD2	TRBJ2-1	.	CASSPREGVDNEQFF	TGTGCCAGTAGTCCCCGGGAGGGCGTCGACAATGAGCAGTTCTTC
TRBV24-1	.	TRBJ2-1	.	CATSPTDTDNEQFF	TGTGCCACCAGCCCCACAGATACGGACAATGAGCAGTTCTTC
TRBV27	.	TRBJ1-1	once	CASSSPPMNTEAFF	TGTGCCAGCAGTAGCCCTCCGATGAACACTGAAGCTTTCTTT